This TCR beta chain appears in the sequencing data of a study of cytomegalovirus exposure and HLA in healthy donors. PCR involved 60 Vbeta and 13 Jbeta primers. In the original analysis: An analysis performed later counted 70 million to 90 million unique TCR beta chains (roughly 9.9 million of them shared). The repertoire was sequenced with immunoSEQ multiplex PCR; TCRdb's copy has only in-frame clones and lacks some. The V and J calls and the clone size are those of that table, but D and trimming were determined from the DNA. The sample carries around 130,000 clones, about four fifths recorded once. This clone was seen a few times. The antigen is unknown. The study, taken as a whole, reports: The presence/absence work took it that sequencing depth was about the same across donors.

While unrecorded immune exposures were likely, the donors were nominally healthy when sampled. Between the trimmed V and J ends, which lost 8 bases and 8 bases, there was a span of 16 bases. The CDR3 sequence is 13 residues long. Germline CDR1 and CDR2: MDHEN and SYDVKM. The sequencing input was PBMCs. This chain connects TRBV28 to TRBJ1-3; a possible D gene is TRBD1 (6 bases). This receptor was taken from a woman aged 40 to 49 in good health and CMV-seronegative. CDR3 DNA sequence: TGTGCCAGCGGAACAGGGTCCGTTTACACCATATATTTT. Its protein is CASGTGSVYTIYF.